Listed below are T cell receptor beta chains from one sample, sequenced in a study of CD8 T cells in ankylosing spondylitis. MiXCR, run by TCRdb on the 5' RACE reads, gives a single entry per CDR3 protein. The sample has about 240,000 distinct CDR3 sequences, 9.5% to 12% seen once. The sequenced sample consisted of blood, either unsorted or a sorted T cell fraction (not recorded which). The receptors stem from a male donor with ankylosing spondylitis or in good health (not recorded which). Each CDR3 is given without its conserved first and last residue. The order of the fields is D gene, V gene, J gene, CDR3 protein. The D gene is left open where the match is weak.

NA,TRBV6-1,TRBJ2-2,ASSPREVRTGELF
TRBD2,TRBV12-3/TRBV12-4,TRBJ2-3,ASRRGLAADTQY
NA,TRBV7-9,TRBJ2-2,ASSIGSVAGELF
NA,TRBV20-1,TRBJ2-2,SARDLSHTGELF
NA,TRBV20-1,TRBJ1-5,SARNRWKEADGNQPQH
NA,TRBV5-1,TRBJ1-3,ASSYGTPFLSSGNTIY
NA,TRBV5-1,TRBJ2-1,ASSLPSRGFEQF
NA,TRBV5-1,TRBJ1-2,ASSTTGLLAYGYT
NA,TRBV25-1,TRBJ1-4,ASSPGIPGEKLF
NA,TRBV12-3/TRBV12-4,TRBJ2-3,ASSIDGGRTDTQY
NA,TRBV3-1,TRBJ1-2,ASSQEGQIYGYT
NA,TRBV2,TRBJ2-5,ASIRAWLQETQY
TRBD2,TRBV5-1,TRBJ2-1,ASSLGAGGRNEQF
NA,TRBV7-2,TRBJ2-7,ASSLGSARGVGYEQY
TRBD2,TRBV20-1,TRBJ2-3,SASLGTSGAQDTQY
NA,TRBV14,TRBJ1-2,ASSQDEDYYGYT
NA,TRBV7-2,TRBJ1-5,ASSFRARNQPQH
TRBD2,TRBV20-1,TRBJ2-5,SARASGGSQETQY
NA,TRBV5-1,TRBJ1-2,ASSPETGGVGYGYT
NA,TRBV5-1,TRBJ1-1,ASSAQESGTEAF
TRBD1,TRBV20-1,TRBJ1-1,SAKNRGLKSTEAF
NA,TRBV3-1,TRBJ2-7,ASSREGGGYEQY
NA,TRBV5-1,TRBJ2-4,ASSWTSPGPQRISIQY
NA,TRBV20-1,TRBJ2-1,SARFASDEQF
TRBD2,TRBV20-1,TRBJ2-5,SASSTLAGSETQY